This TCR beta chain was identified in a study of identical twins. This clonotype was observed many times. Its antigen is unknown. Template switching created a universal primer site, and the cDNA included unique molecular identifiers. From the 5' RACE reads, TCRdb called clonotypes with MiXCR, one entry per CDR3 protein. The table shows over 200,000 distinct CDR3 sequences, with about 11% occurring only once. Germline V gene sequence: CDR1 MNHNS, CDR2 SASEGT. The CDR3 has 13 residues. J lost 3 bases, V lost 9 bases, and 5 bases had no gene match. Study outcomes and limitations: Zero-insertion results could be subject to partial confounding by invariant MAIT and iNKT cells. Cross-sectional statistical analysis, not tracking of the same donors, underpinned the conclusions.

Only healthy Caucasians were enrolled as donors. The TCR sequence derives from a man between 45 and 60 years old in good health. Sequenced input: memory T cells sorted from blood. The chain has TRBV6-1 and TRBJ1-2; 9 nucleotides agree with TRBD1. As DNA, the CDR3 is TGTGCCAGTGGACAGGGGCCCTACTATGGCTACACCTTC. Its translation: CASGQGPYYGYTF.